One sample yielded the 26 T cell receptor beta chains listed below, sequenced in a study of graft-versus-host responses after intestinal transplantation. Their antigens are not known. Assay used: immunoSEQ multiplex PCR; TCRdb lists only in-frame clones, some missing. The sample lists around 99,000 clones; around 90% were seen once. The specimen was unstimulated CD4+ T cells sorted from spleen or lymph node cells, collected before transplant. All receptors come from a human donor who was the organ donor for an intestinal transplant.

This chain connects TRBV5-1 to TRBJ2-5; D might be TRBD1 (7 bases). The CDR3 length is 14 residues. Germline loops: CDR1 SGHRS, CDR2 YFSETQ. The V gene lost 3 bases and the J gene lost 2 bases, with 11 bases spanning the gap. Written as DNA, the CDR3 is TGCGCCAGCAGCTACCAGGGGGGTCAAGAGACCCAGTACTTC. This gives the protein CASSYQGGQETQYF.

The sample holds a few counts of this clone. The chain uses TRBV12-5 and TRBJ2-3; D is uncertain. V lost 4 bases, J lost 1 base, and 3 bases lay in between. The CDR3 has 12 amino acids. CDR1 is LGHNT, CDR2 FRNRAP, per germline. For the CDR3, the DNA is TGTGCTAGTGGTTCCCGCACAGATACGCAGTATTTT. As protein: CASGSRTDTQYF.

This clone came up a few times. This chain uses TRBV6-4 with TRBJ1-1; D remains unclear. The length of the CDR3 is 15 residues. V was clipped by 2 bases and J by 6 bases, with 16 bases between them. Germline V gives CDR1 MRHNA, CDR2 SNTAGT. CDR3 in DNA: TGTGCCAGCAGTGACCCCTCGACAATACCCTCTGAAGCTTTCTTT. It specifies CASSDPSTIPSEAFF.

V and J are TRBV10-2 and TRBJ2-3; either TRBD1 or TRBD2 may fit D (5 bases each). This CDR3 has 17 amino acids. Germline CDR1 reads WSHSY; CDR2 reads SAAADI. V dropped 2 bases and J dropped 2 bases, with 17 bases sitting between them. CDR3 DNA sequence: TGCGCCAGCAGTGAGCCTAAAATTCAGGGAGCCACAGATACGCAGTATTTT. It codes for CASSEPKIQGATDTQYF.

This CDR3 is CASSPTSGRAAGEQFF. The CDR3 DNA sequence: TGTGCCAGCAGCCCGACTAGCGGGAGGGCCGCGGGTGAGCAGTTCTTC. The chain has TRBV9 and TRBJ2-1; 14 bases match TRBD2. After removal of 4 bases from V and 9 bases from J, the junction contained 9 bases not matched to a gene. The CDR3 has 16 amino acids. The germline gives CDR1 SGDLS, CDR2 YYNGEE.

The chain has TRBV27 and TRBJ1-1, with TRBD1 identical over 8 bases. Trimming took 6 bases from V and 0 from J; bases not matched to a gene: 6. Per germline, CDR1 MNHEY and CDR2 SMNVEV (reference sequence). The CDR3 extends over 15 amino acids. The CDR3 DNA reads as TGTGCCAGCAGAGCTGTGGACAGGGTGAACACTGAAGCTTTCTTT. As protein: CASRAVDRVNTEAFF.

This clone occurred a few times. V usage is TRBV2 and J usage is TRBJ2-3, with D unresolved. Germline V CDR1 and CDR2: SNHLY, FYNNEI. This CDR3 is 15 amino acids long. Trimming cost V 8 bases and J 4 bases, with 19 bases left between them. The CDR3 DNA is TGTGCCAGCCAAACCGGGTCAACGGGCTCAGATACGCAGTATTTT. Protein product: CASQTGSTGSDTQYF.

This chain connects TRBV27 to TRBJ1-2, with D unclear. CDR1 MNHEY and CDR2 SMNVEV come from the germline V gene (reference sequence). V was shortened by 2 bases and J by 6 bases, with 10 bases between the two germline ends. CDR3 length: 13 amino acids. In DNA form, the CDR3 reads TGTGCCAGCAGTTTAAGGTTCGCAGATGGCTACACCTTC. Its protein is CASSLRFADGYTF.

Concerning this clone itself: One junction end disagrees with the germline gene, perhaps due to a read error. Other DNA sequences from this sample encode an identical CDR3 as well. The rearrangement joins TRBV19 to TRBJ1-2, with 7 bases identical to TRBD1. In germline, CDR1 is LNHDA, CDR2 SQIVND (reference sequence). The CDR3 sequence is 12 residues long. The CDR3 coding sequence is TGTGCCAGTAGGACCGGGACAGATGGTTACACCTTC. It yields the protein CASRTGTDGYTF.

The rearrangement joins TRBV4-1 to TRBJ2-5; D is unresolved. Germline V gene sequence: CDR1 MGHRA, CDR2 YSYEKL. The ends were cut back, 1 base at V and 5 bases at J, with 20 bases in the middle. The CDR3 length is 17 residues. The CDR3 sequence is CASSQGFLVPLGETQYF. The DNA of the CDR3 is TGCGCCAGCAGCCAAGGTTTTCTCGTGCCCCTCGGGGAGACCCAGTACTTC.

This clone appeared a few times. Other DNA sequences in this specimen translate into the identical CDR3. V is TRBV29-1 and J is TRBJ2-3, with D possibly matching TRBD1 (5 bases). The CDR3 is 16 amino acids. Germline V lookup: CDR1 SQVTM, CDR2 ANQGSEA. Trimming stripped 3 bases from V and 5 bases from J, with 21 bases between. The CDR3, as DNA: TGCAGCGTTGAGGCTCAGCAGGGCGGTTTTGGAGATACGCAGTATTTT. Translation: CSVEAQQGGFGDTQYF.

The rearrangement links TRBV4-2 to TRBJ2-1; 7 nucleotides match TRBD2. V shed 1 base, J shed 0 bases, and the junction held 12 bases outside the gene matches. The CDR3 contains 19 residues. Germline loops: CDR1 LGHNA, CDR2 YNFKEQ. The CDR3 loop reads CASSQVRLAVLSSYNEQFF. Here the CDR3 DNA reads TGTGCCAGCAGCCAAGTTAGGCTAGCGGTCCTGAGCTCCTACAATGAGCAGTTCTTC.

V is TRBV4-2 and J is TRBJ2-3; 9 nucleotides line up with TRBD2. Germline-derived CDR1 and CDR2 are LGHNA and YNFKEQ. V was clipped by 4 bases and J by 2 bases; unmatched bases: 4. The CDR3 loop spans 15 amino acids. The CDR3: CASSLAGGITDTQYF. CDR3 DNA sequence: TGTGCCAGCAGCCTGGCGGGGGGGATCACAGATACGCAGTATTTT.

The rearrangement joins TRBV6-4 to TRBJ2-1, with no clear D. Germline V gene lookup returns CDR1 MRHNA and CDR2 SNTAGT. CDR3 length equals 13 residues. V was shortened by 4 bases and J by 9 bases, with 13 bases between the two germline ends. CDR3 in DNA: TGTGCCAGCAGTGTAGTCCCTGGCGGTGAGCAGTTCTTC. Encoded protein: CASSVVPGGEQFF.

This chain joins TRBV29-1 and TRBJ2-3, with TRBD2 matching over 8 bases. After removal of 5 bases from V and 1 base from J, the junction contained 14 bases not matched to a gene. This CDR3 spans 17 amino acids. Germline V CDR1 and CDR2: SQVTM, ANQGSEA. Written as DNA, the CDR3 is TGCAGCGTTCTCGGGACTAGGCCTCTCGCGGGCACAGATACGCAGTATTTT. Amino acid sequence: CSVLGTRPLAGTDTQYF.

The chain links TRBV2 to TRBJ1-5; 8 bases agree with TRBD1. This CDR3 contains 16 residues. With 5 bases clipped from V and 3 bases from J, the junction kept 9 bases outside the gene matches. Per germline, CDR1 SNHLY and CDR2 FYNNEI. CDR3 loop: CASSTQGASNNQPQHF. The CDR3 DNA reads TGTGCCAGCAGTACCCAGGGGGCCTCGAACAATCAGCCCCAGCATTTT.

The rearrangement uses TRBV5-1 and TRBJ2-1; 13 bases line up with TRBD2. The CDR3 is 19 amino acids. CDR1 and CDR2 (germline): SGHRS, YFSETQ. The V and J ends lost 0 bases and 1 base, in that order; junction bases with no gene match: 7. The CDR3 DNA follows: TGCGCCAGCAGCTTGGGACTAGCGGGGGGACCAGTATCCTACAATGAGCAGTTCTTC. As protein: CASSLGLAGGPVSYNEQFF.

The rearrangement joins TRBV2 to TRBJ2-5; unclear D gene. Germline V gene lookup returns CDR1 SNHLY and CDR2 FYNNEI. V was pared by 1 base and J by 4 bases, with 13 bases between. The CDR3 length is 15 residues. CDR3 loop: CASSEVVSSRETQYF. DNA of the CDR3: TGTGCCAGCAGTGAAGTAGTTAGCAGCCGAGAGACCCAGTACTTC.

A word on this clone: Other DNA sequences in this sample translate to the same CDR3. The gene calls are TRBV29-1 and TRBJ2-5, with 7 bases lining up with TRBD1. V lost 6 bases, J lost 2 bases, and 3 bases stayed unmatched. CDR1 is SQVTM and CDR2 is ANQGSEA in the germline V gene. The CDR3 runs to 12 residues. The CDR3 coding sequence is TGCAGCGTGGACAGGCAGCAAGAGACCCAGTACTTC. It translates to CSVDRQQETQYF.

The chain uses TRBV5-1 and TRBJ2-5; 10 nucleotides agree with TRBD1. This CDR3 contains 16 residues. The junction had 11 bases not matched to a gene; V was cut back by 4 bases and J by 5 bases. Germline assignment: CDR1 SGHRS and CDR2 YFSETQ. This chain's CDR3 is CASSRGAGGQGETQYF. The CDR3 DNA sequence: TGCGCCAGCAGCCGGGGAGCTGGGGGACAGGGGGAGACCCAGTACTTC.

CDR3 loop: CASSEGRLFYEQYF. The CDR3 DNA sequence: TGTGCCAGCAGTGAAGGAAGACTCTTTTACGAGCAGTACTTC. V and J are TRBV5-6 and TRBJ2-7; D unclear. The CDR3 loop spans 14 amino acids. Trimming cost V 5 bases and J 4 bases, with 16 bases left between them. CDR1 is SGHDT and CDR2 is YYEEEE in the germline V gene. The whole variable domain, filled in from reference TRBV5-6 and TRBJ2-7, reads DAGVTQSPTHLIKTRGQQVTLRCSPKSGHDTVSWYQQALGQGPQFIFQYYEEEERQRGNFPDRFSGHQFPNYSSELNVNALLLGDSALYLCASSEGRLFYEQYFGPGTRLTVT.

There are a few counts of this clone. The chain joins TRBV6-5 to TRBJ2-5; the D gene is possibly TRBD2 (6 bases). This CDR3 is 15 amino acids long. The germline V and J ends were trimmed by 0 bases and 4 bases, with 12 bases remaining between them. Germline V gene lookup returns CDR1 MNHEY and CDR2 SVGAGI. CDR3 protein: CASSYSKLGGETQYF. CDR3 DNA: TGTGCCAGCAGTTACTCGAAATTGGGGGGAGAGACCCAGTACTTC.

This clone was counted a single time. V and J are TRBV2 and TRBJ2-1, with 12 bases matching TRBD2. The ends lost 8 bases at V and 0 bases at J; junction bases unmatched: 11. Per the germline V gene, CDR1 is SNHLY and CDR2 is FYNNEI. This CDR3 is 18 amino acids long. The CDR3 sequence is CASRRLAGVQSSYNEQFF. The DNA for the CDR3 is TGTGCCAGCCGAAGACTAGCGGGAGTCCAGAGCTCCTACAATGAGCAGTTCTTC.

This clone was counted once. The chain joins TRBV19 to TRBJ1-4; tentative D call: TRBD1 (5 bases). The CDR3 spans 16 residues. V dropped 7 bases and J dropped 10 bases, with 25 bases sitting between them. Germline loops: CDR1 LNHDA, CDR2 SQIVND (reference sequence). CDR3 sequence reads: CASKGGGTGQVGKLFF. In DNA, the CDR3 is TGTGCCAGTAAGGGCGGGGGAACGGGTCAAGTGGGAAAACTGTTTTTT.

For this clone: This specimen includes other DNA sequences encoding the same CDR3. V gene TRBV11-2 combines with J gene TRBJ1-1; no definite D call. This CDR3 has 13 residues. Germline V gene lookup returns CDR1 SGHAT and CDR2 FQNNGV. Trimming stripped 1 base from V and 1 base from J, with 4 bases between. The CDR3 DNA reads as TGTGCCAGCAGCTTAGGACAGAACACTGAAGCTTTCTTT. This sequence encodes CASSLGQNTEAFF.

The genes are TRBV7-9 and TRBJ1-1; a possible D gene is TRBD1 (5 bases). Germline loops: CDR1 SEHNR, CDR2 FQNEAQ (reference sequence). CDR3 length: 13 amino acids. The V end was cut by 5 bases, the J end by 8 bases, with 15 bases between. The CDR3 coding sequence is TGTGCCAGCAGCGAAGGGACGGTACTCGAAGCTTTCTTT. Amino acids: CASSEGTVLEAFF.